One and the same sample provided the 29 T cell receptor beta chains below, sequenced in a study of blood T cell repertoires in COVID-19. The data were produced by immunoSEQ multiplex PCR, yet TCRdb's version contains in-frame clones alone and is incomplete. This sample has roughly 73,000 clones; around 83% occur once, and the top ten carry about 4.2%. The sample consisted of peripheral blood. All receptors come from a man between 65 and 79 years old with active COVID-19.

This clone was observed once. V is TRBV6-1 and J is TRBJ1-1; the D gene is possibly TRBD1 (5 bases). The CDR3 runs to 17 residues. Germline CDR1 reads MNHNS; CDR2 reads SASEGT. Trimming pared 3 bases from V and 3 bases from J, leaving 20 bases between. The CDR3 sequence is CASSEGWQNSRDTEAFF. The CDR3 DNA reads TGTGCCAGCAGTGAGGGGTGGCAGAACTCCAGGGACACTGAAGCTTTCTTT.

V usage is TRBV13 and J usage is TRBJ2-5, with D possibly TRBD1 on 6 matching bases. The CDR3 runs 16 residues. Trimming stripped 4 bases from V and 1 base from J, with 16 bases between. The germline V gene encodes CDR1 PRHDT and CDR2 FYEKMQ (reference sequence). For the CDR3, the DNA is TGTGCCAGCAGCTCGGGCGGCAGGGGTGCCCAAGAGACCCAGTACTTC. The encoded protein is CASSSGGRGAQETQYF.

The V call is TRBV15, the J call TRBJ2-5; 14 bases agree with TRBD2. The length of the CDR3 is 17 residues. The V gene end was trimmed by 3 bases and the J gene end by 5 bases; junction bases not matched to a gene: 8. Germline V lookup: CDR1 LNHNV, CDR2 YYDKDF (reference sequence). The CDR3 loop is CATSSPGLAGGGETQYF. In nucleotides, the CDR3 is TGTGCCACCAGCAGCCCAGGACTAGCGGGAGGAGGGGAGACCCAGTACTTC.

This clone was observed a few times. In DNA form, the CDR3 reads TGTGCCAGCAGCTTAAGGACAGGGACCTACGAGCAGTACTTC. This translates into CASSLRTGTYEQYF. This sequence joins TRBV7-9 and TRBJ2-7, with 8 positions matching TRBD1. V lost 2 bases to trimming and J lost 2 bases; unmatched junction nucleotides: 2. The CDR3 is 14 residues long. Germline CDR1 and CDR2: SEHNR and FQNEAQ (reference sequence).

This chain joins TRBV6-5 and TRBJ2-2, with TRBD1 identical over 8 bases. The CDR3 extends over 15 amino acids. V shed 7 bases and J 3 bases; nucleotides not matched to a gene: 7. Germline CDR1 is MNHEY and CDR2 is SVGAGI. The CDR3 region has the DNA TGTGCCAGCACCAGGGACAGGAGGGACACCGGGGAGCTGTTTTTT. This encodes CASTRDRRDTGELFF.

This chain uses TRBV4-1 with TRBJ2-1; 16 nucleotides line up with TRBD2. Germline lookup yields CDR1 MGHRA and CDR2 YSYEKL. The J segment lost 9 bases and the V segment lost 0 bases, leaving 8 bases of the junction unmatched. The CDR3 is 18 amino acids. CDR3 loop: CASSQDRAGTSGRVEQFF. DNA for the CDR3: TGCGCCAGCAGCCAAGATCGGGCCGGGACTAGCGGGAGGGTTGAGCAGTTCTTC.

The chain recombines TRBV4-3 with TRBJ2-3; D may be TRBD1 (5 bases). The V end lost 0 bases, the J end lost 0 bases, and 7 bases lay between the germline ends. Germline loops: CDR1 LGHNA, CDR2 YSLEER. CDR3 length: 15 amino acids. CDR3 nucleotide sequence: TGCGCCAGCAGCCAAGATGGGGCCAGCACAGATACGCAGTATTTT. Its protein product is CASSQDGASTDTQYF.

This chain uses TRBV5-4 with TRBJ2-3; TRBD2 agrees at 10 bases. Germline-derived CDR1 and CDR2 are SGHNT and YYREEE (reference sequence). CDR3 length equals 15 residues. V shed 5 bases, J shed 2 bases, and the junction held 5 bases outside the gene matches. The CDR3 DNA follows: TGTGCCAGCAGGCCCGGACTAGCGGCCACAGATACGCAGTATTTT. Residues: CASRPGLAATDTQYF.

This sequence joins TRBV10-2 and TRBJ2-7; maybe TRBD1 (5 bases). The germline V gene has CDR1 WSHSY and CDR2 SAAADI. The CDR3 has 12 amino acids. V was clipped by 3 bases and J by 6 bases, with 9 bases between them. CDR3 sequence (DNA): TGCGCCAGCAGTGACAGGGTGGGCGAGCAGTACTTC. It is translated as CASSDRVGEQYF.

The chain combines TRBV7-2 with TRBJ2-7; TRBD1 matches 10 bases. The CDR3 consists of 14 residues. From germline, CDR1 is SGHTA and CDR2 FQGNSA. V dropped 7 bases and J dropped 2; count of bases not matched to a gene: 5. The CDR3 loop is CASNPGQGPYEQYF. CDR3 sequence (DNA): TGTGCCAGCAACCCGGGACAGGGGCCCTACGAGCAGTACTTC.

V usage is TRBV4-2 and J usage is TRBJ2-3; 8 bases are a match to TRBD1. CDR3 length: 15 amino acids. Germline V lookup: CDR1 LGHNA, CDR2 YNFKEQ. The junction had 4 bases not matched to a gene; V was cut back by 3 bases and J by 2 bases. CDR3 loop: CASSHSTGDTDTQYF. The CDR3 DNA follows: TGTGCCAGCAGCCACTCGACAGGGGACACAGATACGCAGTATTTT.

The genes are TRBV18 and TRBJ1-6; possibly TRBD1 for D (6 bases). The CDR3 sequence is 17 residues long. The ends were cut back, 2 bases at V and 6 bases at J, with 17 bases in the middle. In germline, CDR1 is KGHSH, CDR2 LQKENI. The CDR3 DNA sequence: TGTGCCAGCTCACCAGGGGGGGCAGCCGCCCCTAATTCACCCCTCCACTTT. Residues: CASSPGGAAAPNSPLHF.

V is TRBV4-2 and J is TRBJ2-1; 14 nucleotides line up with TRBD2. CDR3 size: 13 residues. The germline V gene encodes CDR1 LGHNA and CDR2 YNFKEQ. Unmatched junction bases numbered 0, after V lost 8 bases and J lost 6 bases. CDR3 DNA sequence: TGTGCCAGCGGACTAGCGGGGGGCAATGAGCAGTTCTTC. It yields the protein CASGLAGGNEQFF.

V and J are TRBV5-4 and TRBJ2-2; TRBD2 matches at 7 bases. CDR3 size: 15 residues. With 9 bases clipped from V and 0 bases from J, the junction kept 8 bases outside the gene matches. Germline V gene sequence: CDR1 SGHNT, CDR2 YYREEE (reference sequence). The DNA of the CDR3 is TGTGCCACCACCGGACTAGGCCCGAACACCGGGGAGCTGTTTTTT. This gives the protein CATTGLGPNTGELFF.

This chain joins TRBV18 and TRBJ2-7, with 7 bases that match TRBD1. This CDR3 contains 13 residues. Trimming at V came to 3 bases and at J to 3 bases, leaving 2 bases not matched to a gene. Germline CDR1 is KGHSH and CDR2 is LQKENI. CDR3: CASSPGTDYEQYF. CDR3 coding DNA: TGTGCCAGCTCACCCGGGACAGACTACGAGCAGTACTTC.

This chain joins TRBV25-1 and TRBJ2-5; D is perhaps TRBD2 (5 bases). This CDR3 has 13 residues. Germline V gives CDR1 MGHDK, CDR2 SYGVNS. Trimming left V 6 bases short and J 8 bases short, with 16 bases between. CDR3 DNA sequence: TGTGCCAGCAGCTCCGGGCCCGGGGATACCCAGTACTTC. The encoded protein is CASSSGPGDTQYF.

V is TRBV11-2 and J is TRBJ1-1; 8 bases fit TRBD1. Germline-derived CDR1 and CDR2 are SGHAT and FQNNGV. The CDR3 totals 14 residues. The J segment lost 0 bases and the V segment lost 5 bases, leaving 2 bases of the junction unmatched. CDR3 bases: TGTGCCAGCAGCCGACAGGGGATGAACACTGAAGCTTTCTTT. Its protein is CASSRQGMNTEAFF.

The rearrangement uses TRBV30 and TRBJ1-1; D is undetermined. V dropped 3 bases and J dropped 3 bases, with 11 bases sitting between them. CDR1 and CDR2 (germline): GTSNPN, SVGIG (reference sequence). The CDR3 loop spans 13 amino acids. The CDR3 region has the DNA TGTGCCTGGAGCGCCCGTCCGGACACTGAAGCTTTCTTT. Translating it yields CAWSARPDTEAFF. The whole variable domain, remainder taken from reference TRBV30 and TRBJ1-1, is SQTIHQWPATLVQPVGSPLSLECTVEGTSNPNLYWYRQAAGRGLQLLFYSVGIGQISSEVPQNLSASRPQDRQFILSSKKLLLSDSGFYLCAWSARPDTEAFFGQGTRLTVV.

The genes are TRBV7-2 and TRBJ2-7, with D possibly matching TRBD2 (6 bases). V was clipped by 6 bases and J by 2 bases, with 11 bases between them. Germline assignment: CDR1 SGHTA and CDR2 FQGNSA. The CDR3 runs to 13 residues. The CDR3 DNA reads TGTGCCAGCAGACCCGGAGGGCCCTACGAGCAGTACTTC. This codes for CASRPGGPYEQYF.

V is TRBV27 and J is TRBJ1-1; TRBD1 matches 8 bases. V dropped 4 bases and J dropped 1; count of bases not matched to a gene: 8. The germline gives CDR1 MNHEY, CDR2 SMNVEV (reference sequence). There are 16 residues in the CDR3. CDR3 nucleotide sequence: TGTGCCAGCAGTTCACCGGACAGGGCGGGGAACACTGAAGCTTTCTTT. It translates to CASSSPDRAGNTEAFF.

The gene calls are TRBV6-5 and TRBJ2-5, with TRBD2 matching over 9 bases. Germline values: CDR1 MNHEY, CDR2 SVGAGI. The CDR3 loop spans 15 amino acids. After removal of 7 bases from V and 2 bases from J, the junction contained 8 bases not matched to a gene. CDR3 DNA sequence: TGTGCCAGCACCGTAGCGGGAGCGGGGCAAGAGACCCAGTACTTC. Protein sequence: CASTVAGAGQETQYF.

This chain connects TRBV18 to TRBJ1-3; tentative D call: TRBD1 (6 bases). V lost 3 bases and J lost 0, with 12 bases in between. CDR3 length equals 16 residues. CDR1 is KGHSH and CDR2 is LQKENI in the germline V gene. CDR3: CASSPGGANSGNTIYF. CDR3 sequence (DNA): TGTGCCAGCTCACCCGGGGGGGCAAACTCTGGAAACACCATATATTTT.

The chain has TRBV11-2 and TRBJ2-7; unclear D gene. The ends were cut back, 5 bases at V and 7 bases at J, with 9 bases in the middle. Germline V gene lookup returns CDR1 SGHAT and CDR2 FQNNGV. This CDR3 is 11 amino acids long. CDR3 nucleotides: TGTGCCAGCAGCGCCCAGATTGAGCAGTACTTC. Translation: CASSAQIEQYF.

The chain joins TRBV24-1 to TRBJ2-1, with 9 nucleotides matching TRBD2. The CDR3 has 15 residues. V shed 3 bases and J 2 bases; nucleotides not matched to a gene: 1. CDR1 and CDR2 (germline): KGHDR, SFDVKD. The DNA for the CDR3 is TGTGCCACCAGTGATCCTAGCGGGGCCTACAATGAGCAGTTCTTC. Translated: CATSDPSGAYNEQFF.

V is TRBV4-3 and J is TRBJ2-7; D not resolved. CDR1 and CDR2 from the germline V gene are LGHNA and YSLEER. Trimming cost V 4 bases and J 0 bases, with 10 bases left between them. The CDR3 sequence is 14 residues long. CDR3 coding DNA: TGCGCCAGCAGCCCGGCGAGGAGCTCCTACGAGCAGTACTTC. This gives the protein CASSPARSSYEQYF.

This clone was seen once. This chain links TRBV5-1 with TRBJ2-5, with D maybe TRBD1 (6 bases). V was trimmed by 5 bases and J by 5 bases, leaving 19 bases between them. Per the germline V gene, CDR1 is SGHRS and CDR2 is YFSETQ. The CDR3 has 15 residues. This CDR3 reads CASSLQGTRGETQYF. The CDR3 DNA is TGCGCCAGCAGTCTCCAGGGGACGCGAGGGGAGACCCAGTACTTC.

V gene TRBV30 combines with J gene TRBJ2-1, with TRBD1 matching over 10 bases. This CDR3 has 17 residues. Germline V CDR1 and CDR2: GTSNPN, SVGIG (reference sequence). V gave up 2 bases and J gave up 6 bases; unmatched junction bases: 13. DNA for the CDR3: TGTGCCTGGAGTCCCCGAGTGGGGACAGGGGTCAGCAATGAGCAGTTCTTC. Protein sequence: CAWSPRVGTGVSNEQFF.

The J gene is TRBJ2-7, the V gene TRBV4-3; the match to TRBD2 covers 10 bases. CDR3 length equals 19 residues. Germline values: CDR1 LGHNA, CDR2 YSLEER. The ends lost 0 bases at V and 0 bases at J; junction bases unmatched: 11. CDR3 sequence (DNA): TGCGCCAGCAGCCAAGAGTGGGCCCCTAGCGGGAGCCGCTCCTACGAGCAGTACTTC. As protein: CASSQEWAPSGSRSYEQYF.

This clone occurred many times. V usage is TRBV13 and J usage is TRBJ1-1; perhaps TRBD1 as D (6 bases). CDR1 PRHDT and CDR2 FYEKMQ come from the germline V gene (reference sequence). Trimming removed 1 base at V and 2 bases at J, with 8 bases between. The CDR3 runs to 14 residues. The chain's CDR3 is CASSLVGTNTEAFF. Written as DNA, the CDR3 is TGTGCCAGCAGCTTAGTCGGGACAAACACTGAAGCTTTCTTT.